The clone carrying this T cell receptor beta chain ranks as medium-sized (0.01 to 0.1%). Its target is not known. This entry comes from a study of spatial heterogeneity in lung cancer. As for the study in general: Consistent detection of more beta-chain than alpha-chain sequences was observed. The correlation between TCR transcript counts in tumor regions and a T cell module score from matched bulk RNA-seq was strong. Averaged across combinations, each unique TCR and UMI pairing appeared more than ten times in raw reads, which were uncorrected.

Germline CDR1 is SGDLS and CDR2 is YYNGEE. The CDR3 spans 14 residues. Trimming shortened V by 0 bases and J by 1 base, and 7 bases separated the two germline ends. TCRdb independently ran MiXCR on the 5' RACE reads; one entry per CDR3 protein. The profile covers about 27,000 distinct CDR3 sequences, with roughly 7.1% appearing a single time and approximately 24% taken by the ten largest. The time point was: sample taken at primary tumor resection. Study results and caveats: The estimated TCR-seq coverage of tumor T cells amounted to about 7% when looking at alpha chains and more than 11% when looking at beta chains. For expanded intratumoral alpha and beta TCRs, counts tracked tumor mutation counts.

The clonotype originates from a male donor with early-stage non-small cell lung cancer. This specimen was lung tumor tissue, taken at surgery. V is TRBV9 and J is TRBJ1-1, with TRBD1 as a possible D gene (6 bases). CDR3 residues: CASSVEGENTEAFF. The CDR3, as DNA: TGTGCCAGCAGCGTAGAGGGGGAGAACACTGAAGCTTTCTTT.